This TCR beta chain was sequenced during a study of cytomegalovirus exposure and HLA in healthy donors. Study-wide points: Confirmation in vitro established that three CMV-associated chains were specific for CMV antigens. What a later analysis showed was that several of the most significant clusters appeared linked to common viral pathogens.

Both 60 Vbeta primers and 13 Jbeta primers went into the PCR. The data were produced by immunoSEQ multiplex PCR, yet TCRdb's version contains in-frame clones alone and is incomplete. This sample has under 200,000 clones, with 70% to 80% found just once. Regarding this clone: What it binds is not known.

Trimming stripped 0 bases from V and 4 bases from J, with 9 bases between. CDR1 is ENHRY and CDR2 is SYGVKD in the germline V gene. This CDR3 is built from 14 residues. The sequence was collected from a young woman in good health and CMV-seropositive. Sequenced sample: PBMCs. V gene TRBV10-3 combines with J gene TRBJ1-2; D unresolved. Here the CDR3 DNA reads TGTGCCATCAGTGAGTCGGGAGGGCCCTATGGCTACACCTTC. It yields the protein CAISESGGPYGYTF.